The 22 T cell receptor beta chains below come from one sample, sequenced in a study of early T cells in non-severe SARS-CoV-2 infection. From the 5' RACE reads, TCRdb called clonotypes with MiXCR, one entry per CDR3 protein. The data contain tens of thousands of distinct CDR3 sequences, under 9% of them seen just once; the ten biggest clones take up under 4.5%. Here the sequenced sample was whole blood, taken at baseline. The receptor source for this set is an adult who was a healthcare worker with PCR-confirmed SARS-CoV-2 infection or an uninfected control (not recorded which).

The chain combines TRBV7-9 with TRBJ2-3; TRBD2 aligns across 9 bases. V lost 4 bases to trimming and J lost 11 bases; unmatched junction nucleotides: 10. From germline, CDR1 is SEHNR and CDR2 FQNEAQ (reference sequence). CDR3 length: 14 residues. CDR3 bases: TGTGCCAGCAGCTATAGCGGGAGCCCCGCAGGGCAGTATTTT. This sequence encodes CASSYSGSPAGQYF.

This clonotype was seen only a few times. V and J are TRBV27 and TRBJ1-6; D might be TRBD1 (6 bases). From germline, CDR1 is MNHEY and CDR2 SMNVEV (reference sequence). The V end was cut by 0 bases, the J end by 6 bases, with 9 bases between. This CDR3 is built from 15 residues. In nucleotides, the CDR3 is TGTGCCAGCAGTTTATCGACAGGCTCTAATTCACCCCTCCACTTT. It translates to CASSLSTGSNSPLHF.

This clonotype has more than one count but fewer than ten. The J gene is TRBJ2-7, the V gene TRBV12-3 or TRBV12-4; D possibly corresponds to TRBD2 (6 bases). Trimming took 5 bases from V and 5 from J, leaving 13 bases between them. This CDR3 comprises 13 residues. CDR3 in DNA: TGTGCCAGCAGTCCGCACGGGAGTAACGAGCAGTACTTC. It translates to CASSPHGSNEQYF.

Only a few counts were recorded for this clonotype. The chain combines TRBV4-1 with TRBJ2-3; D is unclear. There are 13 residues in the CDR3. Germline V gives CDR1 MGHRA, CDR2 YSYEKL. Trimming took off 3 bases at V and 6 bases at J, with 10 bases between the two ends. The CDR3 DNA follows: TGCGCCAGCAGCCACACCTCTCAGGATACGCAGTATTTT. Protein product: CASSHTSQDTQYF.

The CDR3 DNA reads as TGTGCCACCCAGGAGGTGGCAGATACGCAGTATTTT. This gives the protein CATQEVADTQYF. The chain recombines TRBV12-3 or TRBV12-4 with TRBJ2-3; perhaps TRBD2 as D (5 bases). Trimming cost V 10 bases and J 4 bases, with 12 bases left between them. The CDR3 runs 12 residues.

This clonotype was seen at least ten times. The rearrangement uses TRBV29-1 and TRBJ2-1; D is possibly TRBD1 (5 bases). V shed 0 bases and J shed 10 bases, with 19 bases lying between them. CDR1 and CDR2 (germline): SQVTM, ANQGSEA. This CDR3 comprises 15 residues. DNA for the CDR3: TGCAGCGTTGAAGAGTGGCAGGGCCCCGCTGGCGAGCAGTTCTTC. Its protein is CSVEEWQGPAGEQFF.

There are many counts of this clonotype. This chain connects TRBV29-1 to TRBJ2-3; possibly TRBD2 for D (5 bases). Per germline, CDR1 SQVTM and CDR2 ANQGSEA. This CDR3 region has 13 residues. The V gene lost 8 bases and the J gene lost 6 bases, with 18 bases spanning the gap. Written as DNA, the CDR3 is TGCAGCCTCCCTAGCAGAACCGTTGATACGCAGTATTTT. Amino acids: CSLPSRTVDTQYF.

This clonotype was detected many times. V usage is TRBV5-1 and J usage is TRBJ2-7; TRBD2 aligns across 8 bases. J was trimmed by 8 bases and V by 3 bases; bases with no gene match: 10. Germline CDR1 is SGHRS and CDR2 is YFSETQ. This CDR3 has 14 amino acids. As DNA, the CDR3 is TGCGCCAGCAGCTCTGGACTAGCCCCGGGGCAGCAGTACTTC. Translation gives CASSSGLAPGQQYF.

The chain uses TRBV7-9 and TRBJ2-1; TRBD2 matches 10 bases. Germline CDR1 reads SEHNR; CDR2 reads FQNEAQ (reference sequence). V was clipped by 5 bases and J by 0 bases; unmatched bases: 13. The CDR3 contains 19 residues. CDR3 in amino acids: CASSTRTSGEDSSYNEQFF. The CDR3 DNA is TGTGCCAGCAGCACCCGGACTAGCGGAGAAGATAGCTCCTACAATGAGCAGTTCTTC.

This chain uses TRBV10-2 with TRBJ1-1, with unresolved D. V lost 2 bases to trimming and J lost 0 bases, with 10 bases between them. The CDR3 has 15 amino acids. CDR1 is WSHSY, CDR2 SAAADI, per germline. DNA for the CDR3: TGCGCCAGCAGTGAGGACGGCGACATGAACACTGAAGCTTTCTTT. The encoded protein is CASSEDGDMNTEAFF.

At least ten counts were recorded for this clonotype. The chain carries TRBV12-3 or TRBV12-4 and TRBJ2-4, with D perhaps matching TRBD1 (5 bases). Trimming pared 5 bases from V and 7 bases from J, leaving 15 bases between. CDR3 length: 14 residues. The CDR3 bases are TGTGCCAGCAGTCTCAGGGCTGAGGTTAACATTCAGTACTTC. Translation gives CASSLRAEVNIQYF.

The chain uses TRBV4-1 and TRBJ2-7; weak D call: TRBD2 (5 bases). This CDR3 has 16 residues. Germline V gene lookup returns CDR1 MGHRA and CDR2 YSYEKL. The V end lost 4 bases, the J end lost 4 bases, and 20 bases lay between the germline ends. The CDR3: CASSPGRPVRGYEQYF. CDR3 in DNA: TGCGCCAGCAGCCCTGGAAGGCCCGTGAGAGGGTACGAGCAGTACTTC.

The gene calls are TRBV2 and TRBJ1-5, with D possibly being TRBD1 (6 bases). CDR3 length: 15 amino acids. CDR1 is SNHLY and CDR2 is FYNNEI in the germline V gene. V shed 2 bases and J shed 2 bases, with 10 bases lying between them. The CDR3 region is CASSERGAGNQPQHF. CDR3 DNA sequence: TGTGCCAGCAGTGAAAGGGGGGCAGGCAATCAGCCCCAGCATTTT. The variable domain in full, with the rest retrieved from reference TRBV2 and TRBJ1-5, is EPEVTQTPSHQVTQMGQEVILRCVPISNHLYFYWYRQILGQKVEFLVSFYNNEISEKSEIFDDQFSVERPDGSNFTLKIRSTKLEDSAMYFCASSERGAGNQPQHFGDGTRLSIL.

The V call is TRBV10-3, the J call TRBJ1-1; 10 bases map to TRBD1. Unmatched junction bases numbered 11, after V lost 6 bases and J lost 4 bases. This CDR3 is built from 16 residues. CDR1 and CDR2 (germline): ENHRY, SYGVKD. CDR3 in DNA: TGTGCCATCAGGGGGACAGGGGCCAGCTTCCTCACTGAAGCTTTCTTT. This encodes CAIRGTGASFLTEAFF.

A few counts support this clonotype. The rearrangement uses TRBV7-2 and TRBJ2-1; D tentatively fits TRBD1 or TRBD2 (6 bases each). V shed 2 bases and J shed 7 bases, with 15 bases lying between them. The CDR3 is 15 amino acids. Per the germline V gene, CDR1 is SGHTA and CDR2 is FQGNSA. CDR3 protein: CASSLMGGSVNEQFF. Here the CDR3 DNA reads TGTGCCAGCAGCTTAATGGGGGGCAGCGTGAATGAGCAGTTCTTC.

This clonotype came up a few times. CDR3: CASSLNPAQETQYF. The CDR3 nucleotides are TGCGCCAGCAGCTTGAATCCAGCACAAGAGACCCAGTACTTC. V is TRBV5-1 and J is TRBJ2-5; D ambiguous. The CDR3 runs to 14 residues. Germline loops: CDR1 SGHRS, CDR2 YFSETQ. V lost 1 base to trimming and J lost 2 bases, with 9 bases between them.

In its sample, this clonotype was seen a few times. This chain joins TRBV7-9 and TRBJ1-1; D gene ambiguous. This CDR3 contains 13 residues. With 5 bases removed from V and 5 bases from J, the gap between germline ends came to 12 bases. Germline values: CDR1 SEHNR, CDR2 FQNEAQ (reference sequence). CDR3 DNA: TGTGCCAGCAGCCCCGACCCCGGAACTGAAGCTTTCTTT. This encodes CASSPDPGTEAFF.

This clonotype appeared many times. V and J are TRBV27 and TRBJ1-2; no clear D. Germline values: CDR1 MNHEY, CDR2 SMNVEV (reference sequence). V was cut by 2 bases and J by 0 bases, with 4 bases left in between. This CDR3 is 13 amino acids long. CDR3: CASSLTSNYGYTF. The CDR3, as DNA: TGTGCCAGCAGTTTAACGTCTAACTATGGCTACACCTTC.

In this sample, this clonotype turned up many times. The chain couples TRBV7-9 to TRBJ2-1; D remains ambiguous. V lost 5 bases and J lost 5, with 7 bases in between. Germline CDR1 and CDR2: SEHNR and FQNEAQ (reference sequence). This CDR3 has 12 residues. For the CDR3, the DNA is TGTGCCAGCAGCCAAGTAAACAATGAGCAGTTCTTC. This gives the protein CASSQVNNEQFF. The whole variable domain, filled in from reference TRBV7-9 and TRBJ2-1, reads DTGVSQNPRHKITKRGQNVTFRCDPISEHNRLYWYRQTLGQGPEFLTYFQNEAQLEKSRLLSDRFSAERPKGSFSTLEIQRTEQGDSAMYLCASSQVNNEQFFGPGTRLTVL.

The chain employs TRBV20-1 and TRBJ1-6; D possibly corresponds to TRBD1 (5 bases). The length of the CDR3 is 13 residues. Trimming cost V 6 bases and J 7 bases, with 13 bases left between them. Germline CDR1 reads DFQATT; CDR2 reads SNEGSKA (reference sequence). The CDR3 nucleotides are TGCAGTGCCGGGGGTTCCGCCAATTCACCCCTCCACTTT. This translates into CSAGGSANSPLHF.

Here the CDR3 reads CASSFLAAYNEQFF. The CDR3 DNA sequence: TGTGCCAGCTCCTTTCTAGCGGCCTACAATGAGCAGTTCTTC. The chain employs TRBV7-6 and TRBJ2-1; 7 nucleotides line up with TRBD2. The trim removed 8 bases at V and 2 bases at J, leaving 6 bases unmatched. CDR1 is SGHVS, CDR2 FNYEAQ, per germline. The CDR3 contains 14 residues.

This clonotype was observed at least ten times. The genes are TRBV18 and TRBJ2-3; D is possibly TRBD1 (5 bases). CDR1 and CDR2 from the germline V gene are KGHSH and LQKENI. This CDR3 has 18 amino acids. Trimming pared 3 bases from V and 2 bases from J, leaving 21 bases between. The CDR3 sequence: CASSPFEWTNVNTDTQYF. The CDR3 nucleotides are TGTGCCAGCTCACCTTTCGAATGGACAAACGTCAACACAGATACGCAGTATTTT. The whole variable domain, filled in from reference TRBV18 and TRBJ2-3, reads NAGVMQNPRHLVRRRGQEARLRCSPMKGHSHVYWYRQLPEEGLKFMVYLQKENIIDESGMPKERFSAEFPKEGPSILRIQQVVRGDSAAYFCASSPFEWTNVNTDTQYFGPGTRLTVL.